Below, 31 T cell receptor beta chains from the same sample are listed, as sequenced in a study of T cells in Graves' hyperthyroidism and ophthalmopathy. The source material, RNA transcripts, was used to amplify TCR beta CDR3 regions. First-round RT-PCR targeting the TCR CDR3 was performed with the HTBI primer set. In TCRdb, the multiplex PCR reads were re-called with MiXCR into one record per CDR3 protein. This table has hundreds of thousands of distinct CDR3 sequences, approximately 15% appearing once. Sequencing used blood. All receptors come from a young woman with Graves' hyperthyroidism.

The gene calls are TRBV6-1 and TRBJ2-1; weak D call: TRBD1 (6 bases). V was shortened by 2 bases and J by 3 bases, with 11 bases between the two germline ends. The V gene's germline CDR1 is MNHNS and CDR2 SASEGT. CDR3 length: 15 amino acids. The CDR3 coding sequence is TGTGCCAGCAGTGAAACGGCAGGGGACTACAATGAGCAGTTCTTC. This translates into CASSETAGDYNEQFF.

This clonotype was recorded many times. The chain is built from TRBV5-5 and TRBJ1-1; no clear D. CDR3 size: 15 residues. Trimming stripped 1 base from V and 2 bases from J, with 12 bases between. Per the germline V gene, CDR1 is SGHKS and CDR2 is YYEKEE (reference sequence). Here the CDR3 reads CASSLLRVSNTEAFF. CDR3 nucleotides: TGTGCCAGCAGCTTGTTGAGGGTCTCCAACACTGAAGCTTTCTTT.

This clonotype was detected a few times. The rearrangement joins TRBV9 to TRBJ2-5; 11 bases fit TRBD2. This CDR3 is 15 amino acids long. Trimming took 3 bases from V and 7 from J; bases not matched to a gene: 8. In germline, CDR1 is SGDLS, CDR2 YYNGEE. This chain's CDR3 is CASSEGTSGGGTQYF. The CDR3 region has the DNA TGTGCCAGCAGCGAGGGGACTAGCGGCGGGGGGACCCAGTACTTC.

The chain carries TRBV9 and TRBJ2-1; 10 nucleotides agree with TRBD2. The CDR3 loop spans 15 amino acids. The junction had 5 bases not matched to a gene; V was cut back by 7 bases and J by 1 base. CDR1 is SGDLS, CDR2 YYNGEE, per germline. In DNA form, the CDR3 reads TGTGCCAGCCTTGAGACTAGCGGGTCCTACAATGAGCAGTTCTTC. Amino acids: CASLETSGSYNEQFF.

This clonotype has a count of ten or more. V usage is TRBV11-1 and J usage is TRBJ2-7; D is undetermined. The germline gives CDR1 SGHAT, CDR2 FQDESV (reference sequence). V gave up 3 bases and J gave up 3 bases, with 6 bases separating them. This CDR3 region has 12 residues. The CDR3 region is CASSLNVYEQYF. The CDR3 bases are TGTGCCAGCAGCTTGAACGTCTACGAGCAGTACTTC.

This clonotype was detected only a few times. The V and J genes are TRBV6-2 or TRBV6-3 and TRBJ2-1; D possibly corresponds to TRBD2 (5 bases). V was clipped by 2 bases and J by 5 bases, with 10 bases between them. The germline V gene encodes CDR1 MNHEY and CDR2 SVGEGT. This CDR3 is 14 amino acids long. CDR3 nucleotide sequence: TGTGCCAGCAGTTACCCCGGGGAGCACAATGAGCAGTTCTTC. Residues: CASSYPGEHNEQFF.

A remark on this clonotype: Its ends do not fully match the called genes, so a read error is possible. V gene TRBV6-5 combines with J gene TRBJ1-3; 9 nucleotides agree with TRBD1. From germline, CDR1 is MNHEY and CDR2 SVGAGI. The CDR3 has 17 amino acids. CDR3 protein: CASSYSTGGPSGNTIYF. The CDR3 bases are TGTGCCAGCAGTTACTCGACAGGGGGTCCCTCTGGGAACACCATATATTTT.

The chain has TRBV10-2 and TRBJ2-2; D is ambiguous. CDR3 length: 14 residues. The germline V gene encodes CDR1 WSHSY and CDR2 SAAADI. V was shortened by 3 bases and J by 4 bases, with 9 bases between the two germline ends. This CDR3 is CASSEFGSTGELFF. CDR3 DNA: TGCGCCAGCAGTGAATTCGGGTCCACCGGGGAGCTGTTTTTT.

This clonotype was recorded at least ten times. This chain links TRBV20-1 with TRBJ2-7, with 8 nucleotides matching TRBD2. The V gene's germline CDR1 is DFQATT and CDR2 SNEGSKA (reference sequence). After removal of 0 bases from V and 2 bases from J, the junction contained 6 bases not matched to a gene. This CDR3 has 15 amino acids. The CDR3 DNA is TGCAGTGCTAGAGATTCCCGGACTAGCCCCTACGAGCAGTACTTC. This translates into CSARDSRTSPYEQYF.

This clonotype was observed at least ten times. This sequence joins TRBV27 and TRBJ2-1, with 8 bases aligning to TRBD2. With 6 bases clipped from V and 1 base from J, the junction kept 14 bases outside the gene matches. Germline CDR1 is MNHEY and CDR2 is SMNVEV (reference sequence). CDR3 length: 18 residues. Here the CDR3 reads CASSRRGLAPLSYNEQFF. CDR3 coding DNA: TGTGCCAGCAGCAGAAGAGGACTAGCTCCCTTGTCCTACAATGAGCAGTTCTTC.

This clonotype has ten or more counts. As DNA, the CDR3 is TGTGCCAGCAAGGGTCGTCCCGGCGAGCAGTACTTC. It specifies CASKGRPGEQYF. This rearrangement joins TRBV25-1 to TRBJ2-7; unclear D gene. The CDR3 length is 12 residues. Germline V gene data show CDR1 as MGHDK and CDR2 as SYGVNS. Trimming pared 7 bases from V and 6 bases from J, leaving 13 bases between.

The sample holds many counts of this clonotype. This chain joins TRBV7-9 and TRBJ2-3; D remains unclear. The CDR3 sequence is 13 residues long. From germline, CDR1 is SEHNR and CDR2 FQNEAQ (reference sequence). The V end was cut by 1 base, the J end by 5 bases, with 7 bases between. The CDR3 protein is CASSLDSIDTQYF. In DNA, the CDR3 is TGTGCCAGCAGCTTAGATAGTATAGATACGCAGTATTTT. Based on the CDR3 plus reference TRBV7-9 and TRBJ2-3, the full variable domain is DTGVSQNPRHKITKRGQNVTFRCDPISEHNRLYWYRQTLGQGPEFLTYFQNEAQLEKSRLLSDRFSAERPKGSFSTLEIQRTEQGDSAMYLCASSLDSIDTQYFGPGTRLTVL.

This clonotype was counted many times. CDR3 region: CASSLDPGGGYEQYF. In DNA, the CDR3 is TGTGCCAGCAGCTTGGACCCGGGAGGGGGCTACGAGCAGTACTTC. The genes are TRBV11-2 and TRBJ2-7; 8 bases fit TRBD2. This CDR3 contains 15 residues. Germline V gene sequence: CDR1 SGHAT, CDR2 FQNNGV. V was clipped by 3 bases and J by 3 bases; unmatched bases: 7.

This clonotype was observed a handful of times. Germline is not matched at one junction end, which may reflect a read error. The V and J genes are TRBV27 and TRBJ1-4, with TRBD1 matching 7 bases. The CDR3 is 22 residues long. CDR1 is MNHEY and CDR2 is SMNVEV in the germline V gene (reference sequence). The CDR3 region is CASSLRPPGQRLNFSTNEELFF. The CDR3 nucleotides are TGTGCCAGCAGTTTACGACCACCGGGACAGAGACTCAACTTTTCAACTAATGAAGAACTGTTTTTT.

This clonotype was counted many times. V usage is TRBV2 and J usage is TRBJ1-2; D uncertain. The V gene lost 8 bases and the J gene lost 0 bases, with 16 bases spanning the gap. The germline V gene encodes CDR1 SNHLY and CDR2 FYNNEI. The CDR3 is 15 residues long. The CDR3 region has the DNA TGTGCCAGCCTGCCCCTGGCTACCGCTAACTATGGCTACACCTTC. Residues: CASLPLATANYGYTF.

This clonotype was counted at least ten times. The chain combines TRBV12-3 or TRBV12-4 with TRBJ2-5; perhaps TRBD1 as D (5 bases). Trimming shortened V by 3 bases and J by 4 bases, and 24 bases separated the two germline ends. CDR3 length equals 18 residues. The DNA of the CDR3 is TGTGCCAGCAGTTTTATCGATCTTGGTGACAGAAGAGGAGAGACCCAGTACTTC. It yields the protein CASSFIDLGDRRGETQYF.

This clonotype has a count of ten or more. The chain links TRBV7-2 to TRBJ2-1, with D perhaps TRBD2 (5 bases). The CDR3 runs 11 residues. CDR1 is SGHTA, CDR2 FQGNSA, per germline. With 6 bases removed from V and 10 bases from J, the gap between germline ends came to 10 bases. The CDR3: CASSRLTEQFF. The CDR3 DNA reads TGTGCCAGCAGTCGACTAACAGAGCAGTTCTTC.

This clonotype was found many times. V usage is TRBV11-3 and J usage is TRBJ2-5; 11 nucleotides line up with TRBD2. Germline CDR1 and CDR2: SGHNT and YENEEA. Losses at the gene ends were 7 bases for V and 2 bases for J; bases not matched to a gene: 6. CDR3 length: 15 residues. The CDR3 sequence is CASTRTSGWQETQYF. The CDR3 region has the DNA TGTGCCAGCACACGGACTAGCGGGTGGCAAGAGACCCAGTACTTC.

This clonotype was seen a handful of times. The rearrangement joins TRBV7-3 to TRBJ1-1; TRBD1 is a possible D gene (5 bases). The germline CDR1 and CDR2 sequences are SGHTA and FQGTGA. Between the trimmed V and J ends, which lost 3 bases and 4 bases, there was a span of 9 bases. CDR3 size: 13 residues. CDR3 in DNA: TGTGCCAGCAGCTTTGACAGAGGCACTGAAGCTTTCTTT. Encoded protein: CASSFDRGTEAFF.

This clonotype was observed many times. This chain connects TRBV3-1 to TRBJ2-1; 13 bases align to TRBD2. This CDR3 contains 16 residues. The germline gives CDR1 LGHDT, CDR2 YNNKEL (reference sequence). The V and J ends lost 4 bases and 6 bases, in that order; junction bases with no gene match: 6. The CDR3 bases are TGTGCCAGCAGCCTCGGGACTAGCGGGACCCGCAATGAGCAGTTCTTC. This translates into CASSLGTSGTRNEQFF.

This chain uses TRBV7-9 with TRBJ2-5; D might be TRBD1 (5 bases). Trimming removed 3 bases at V and 2 bases at J, with 19 bases between. The CDR3 consists of 17 residues. CDR1 is SEHNR and CDR2 is FQNEAQ in the germline V gene (reference sequence). This CDR3 reads CASSLTVVQGPQETQYF. The CDR3 bases are TGTGCCAGCAGCTTGACAGTGGTTCAGGGCCCTCAAGAGACCCAGTACTTC.

A word on this clonotype: Mismatch with germline at one junction end may stem from a read error. The chain links TRBV12-3 or TRBV12-4 to TRBJ1-6; TRBD1 matches 9 bases. The CDR3 sequence is 15 residues long. As DNA, the CDR3 is TGTGCCAGCAGGGACAGGGGCTCCTATAATTCACCCCTCCGCTTT. Translated: CASRDRGSYNSPLRF.

This chain joins TRBV12-3 or TRBV12-4 and TRBJ2-7, with 7 positions matching TRBD1. V lost 0 bases, J lost 4 bases, and 3 bases stayed unmatched. This CDR3 is 14 amino acids long. The CDR3: CASSLAHRGYEQYF. For the CDR3, the DNA is TGTGCCAGCAGTTTAGCGCACAGGGGATACGAGCAGTACTTC.

This clonotype was observed many times. This rearrangement joins TRBV18 to TRBJ1-1, with D possibly matching TRBD1 (5 bases). The CDR3 spans 14 residues. V was clipped by 4 bases and J by 3 bases, with 12 bases between them. Germline CDR1 reads KGHSH; CDR2 reads LQKENI. CDR3 nucleotide sequence: TGTGCCAGCTCACTAAACCCAGGGTACACTGAAGCTTTCTTT. Translating it yields CASSLNPGYTEAFF.

This clonotype has ten or more counts. This chain joins TRBV30 and TRBJ1-1, with a tentative D call TRBD1 (5 bases). CDR3 length: 15 amino acids. Germline assignment: CDR1 GTSNPN and CDR2 SVGIG (reference sequence). Trimming cost V 0 bases and J 0 bases, with 11 bases left between them. The CDR3 DNA follows: TGTGCCTGGAGTGTACGGGGGAAAGTGAACACTGAAGCTTTCTTT. The encoded protein is CAWSVRGKVNTEAFF.

In nucleotides, the CDR3 is TGTGCCAGCAGTCAATTTGCCGCCACCGGGGAGCTGTTTTTT. It translates to CASSQFAATGELFF. V usage is TRBV6-2 or TRBV6-3 and J usage is TRBJ2-2; D not resolved. V dropped 5 bases and J dropped 4 bases, with 11 bases sitting between them. The CDR3 runs to 14 residues. Germline CDR1 is MNHEY and CDR2 is SVGEGT.

A word on this clonotype: One end of the junction does not line up with germline, which may come from a read error. The rearrangement joins TRBV29-1 to TRBJ1-2; D is uncertain. The CDR3 runs 12 residues. Germline V gene data show CDR1 as SQVTM and CDR2 as ANQGSEA. The CDR3 is CSVDLYLHGCTF. In DNA form, the CDR3 reads TGCAGCGTTGACCTGTACCTTCATGGCTGCACCTTC.

The chain has TRBV7-2 and TRBJ2-7; the match to TRBD1 covers 9 bases. The CDR3 length is 15 residues. After removal of 2 bases from V and 3 bases from J, the junction contained 5 bases not matched to a gene. Germline CDR1 SGHTA, CDR2 FQGNSA. The CDR3: CASSLLTGGIYEQYF. In DNA, the CDR3 is TGTGCCAGCAGCTTACTGACAGGGGGGATCTACGAGCAGTACTTC.

The chain has TRBV10-3 and TRBJ2-3; tentatively, D is TRBD2 (5 bases). Germline CDR1 reads ENHRY; CDR2 reads SYGVKD. The ends were cut back, 8 bases at V and 3 bases at J, with 9 bases in the middle. CDR3 size: 12 residues. CDR3 region: CAIGRATDTQYF. As DNA, the CDR3 is TGTGCCATCGGGCGGGCGACAGATACGCAGTATTTT.

This clonotype was counted ten times or more. The chain couples TRBV7-6 to TRBJ2-3; D unclear. The CDR3 contains 14 residues. Trimming stripped 5 bases from V and 2 bases from J, with 11 bases between. Per the germline V gene, CDR1 is SGHVS and CDR2 is FNYEAQ. CDR3 DNA: TGTGCCAGCAGCCCTGGGTCATTCACAGATACGCAGTATTTT. Residues: CASSPGSFTDTQYF.

This clonotype has ten or more counts. The CDR3 bases are TGTGCCAGCAGCTTAGCGTATGTTGGGTCTAGCGGGTACAATGAGCAGTTCTTC. As protein: CASSLAYVGSSGYNEQFF. The rearrangement uses TRBV7-6 and TRBJ2-1; the match to TRBD2 covers 8 bases. Germline V gene sequence: CDR1 SGHVS, CDR2 FNYEAQ. The CDR3 has 18 amino acids. Trimming took 0 bases from V and 4 from J; bases not matched to a gene: 11.